The clone carrying this T cell receptor beta chain was seen ten or more times. What it binds is unknown. The CDR3 spans 14 residues. The germline CDR1 and CDR2 sequences are MGHRA and YSYEKL. V lost 2 bases and J 5 bases, leaving 13 bases between the germline ends. This specimen belongs to a study of T cell responses to AZD1222 COVID-19 vaccine. Method: immunoSEQ multiplex PCR; TCRdb's copy keeps in-frame clones and lacks some. This sample has under 200,000 clones, with roughly 92% found just once. Points from the study as a whole: Of spike-specific TCRs, nearly half reportedly target regions left unmutated in variants. Spike was spanned by vaccine-associated CD4 TCRs, with dominance at 160-218 and 743-854. Two AZD1222 doses significantly raised spike-specific TCR breadth and depth over controls.

This specimen consisted of peripheral blood, obtained 28 days after the second dose of the MenACWY control vaccine. The clonotype originates from an adult who received the MenACWY meningococcal vaccine as a control. V usage is TRBV4-1 and J usage is TRBJ2-7; TRBD2 is a possible D gene (6 bases). As DNA, the CDR3 is TGCGCCAGCAGCCAACTCAGGGAGGTCAACGAGCAGTACTTC. This encodes CASSQLREVNEQYF.